The clone carrying this TCR beta chain was observed at least ten times. What it binds is not known. V lost 5 bases and J lost 5; bases outside the gene matches: 6. The CDR3 length is 13 residues. Germline V gene data show CDR1 as DFQATT and CDR2 as SNEGSKA (reference sequence). The data were obtained in a study of T-cell reconstitution after alpha-beta-depleted transplantation in children. Study-level points and caveats: Surviving recipient T cells and intrathymic progenitors accounted for some patients' high TCRbeta diversity at day 60. Counts and diversity of T cells one year after transplant came mostly from newly produced T cells.

Using unique molecular identifiers, the investigators prepared the TCRbeta library. One entry per CDR3 protein results from TCRdb running MiXCR on the PCR reads. The sample lists around 580,000 distinct CDR3 sequences, about 21% occurring once. V usage is TRBV20-1 and J usage is TRBJ2-7, with TRBD1 matching 10 bases. The sample consisted of PBMCs, mostly from graft donor cells, taken 360 days after TCRalphabeta/CD19-depleted stem cell transplant. The TCR sequence derives from a boy under three years old who had a stem cell transplant for acute myeloid leukemia, so the T cells may come from the graft donor. CDR3 in DNA: TGCAGTGCTTCCCGGGACAGGGGAAACGAGCAGTACGTC. This encodes CSASRDRGNEQYV.